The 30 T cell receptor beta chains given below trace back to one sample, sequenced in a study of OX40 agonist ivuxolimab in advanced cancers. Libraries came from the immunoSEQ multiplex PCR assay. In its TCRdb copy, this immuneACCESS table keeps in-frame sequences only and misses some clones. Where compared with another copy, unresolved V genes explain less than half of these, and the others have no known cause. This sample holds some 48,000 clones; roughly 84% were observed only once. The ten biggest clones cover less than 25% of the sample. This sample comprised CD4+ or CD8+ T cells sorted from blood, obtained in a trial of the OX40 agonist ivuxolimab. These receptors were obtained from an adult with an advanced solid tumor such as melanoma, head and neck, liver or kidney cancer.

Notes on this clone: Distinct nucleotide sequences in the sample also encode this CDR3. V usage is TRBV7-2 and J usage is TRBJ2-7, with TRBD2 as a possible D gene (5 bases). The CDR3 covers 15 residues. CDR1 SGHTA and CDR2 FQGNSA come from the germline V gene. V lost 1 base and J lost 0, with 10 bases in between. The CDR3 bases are TGTGCCAGCAGCTTAGGTTTAGGGAGCTCCTACGAGCAGTACTTC. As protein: CASSLGLGSSYEQYF.

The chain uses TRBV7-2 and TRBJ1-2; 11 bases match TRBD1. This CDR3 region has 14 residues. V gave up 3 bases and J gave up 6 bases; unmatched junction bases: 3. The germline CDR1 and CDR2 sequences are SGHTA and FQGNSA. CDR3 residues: CASSFGTGGNGYTF. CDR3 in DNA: TGTGCCAGCAGCTTCGGGACAGGGGGAAATGGCTACACCTTC. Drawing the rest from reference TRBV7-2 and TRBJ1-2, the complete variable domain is GAGVSQSPSNKVTEKGKDVELRCDPISGHTALYWYRQSLGQGLEFLIYFQGNSAPDKSGLPSDRFSAERTGGSVSTLTIQRTQQEDSAVYLCASSFGTGGNGYTFGSGTRLTVV.

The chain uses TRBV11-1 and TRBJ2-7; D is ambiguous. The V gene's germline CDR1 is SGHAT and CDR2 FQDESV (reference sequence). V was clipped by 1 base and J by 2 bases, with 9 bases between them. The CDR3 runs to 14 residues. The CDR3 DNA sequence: TGTGCCAGCAGCTTAGTTGCGCGACCCTACGAGCAGTACTTC. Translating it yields CASSLVARPYEQYF.

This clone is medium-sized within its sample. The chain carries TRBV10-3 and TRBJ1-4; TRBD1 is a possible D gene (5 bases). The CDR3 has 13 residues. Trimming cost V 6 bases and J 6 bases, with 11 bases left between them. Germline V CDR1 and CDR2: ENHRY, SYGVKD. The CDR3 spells CAISQTEDEKLFF. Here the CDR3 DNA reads TGTGCCATCAGCCAGACAGAAGATGAAAAACTGTTTTTT.

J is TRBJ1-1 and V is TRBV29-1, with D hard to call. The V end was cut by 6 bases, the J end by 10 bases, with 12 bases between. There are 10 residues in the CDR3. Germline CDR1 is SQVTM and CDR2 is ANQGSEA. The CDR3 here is CSVPPRGAFF. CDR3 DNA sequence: TGCAGCGTCCCTCCACGGGGAGCTTTCTTT.

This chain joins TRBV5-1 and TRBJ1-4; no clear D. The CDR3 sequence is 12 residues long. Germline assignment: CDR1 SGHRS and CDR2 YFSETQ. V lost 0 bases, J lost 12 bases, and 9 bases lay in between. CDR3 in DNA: TGCGCCAGCAGCTTGGTAGGAGTGGAACTGTTTTTT. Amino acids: CASSLVGVELFF.

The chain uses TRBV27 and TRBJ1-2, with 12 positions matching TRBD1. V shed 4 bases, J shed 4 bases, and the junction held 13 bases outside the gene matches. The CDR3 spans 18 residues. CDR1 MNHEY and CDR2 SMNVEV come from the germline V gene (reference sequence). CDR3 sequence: CASSSIKGQGASGYGYTF. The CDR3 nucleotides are TGTGCCAGCAGTTCCATAAAGGGACAGGGGGCGTCCGGCTATGGCTACACCTTC.

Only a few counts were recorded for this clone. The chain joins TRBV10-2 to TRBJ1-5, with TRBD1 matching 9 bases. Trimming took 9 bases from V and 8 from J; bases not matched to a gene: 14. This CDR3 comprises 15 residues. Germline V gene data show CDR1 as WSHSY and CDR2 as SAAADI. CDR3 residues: CASRNRTGEEEPQHF. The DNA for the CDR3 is TGCGCCAGTAGAAACAGGACAGGGGAGGAAGAGCCCCAGCATTTT.

CDR3 protein: CASSLPAGIGTGELFF. The CDR3 DNA follows: TGTGCCAGCAGTTTACCCGCAGGGATCGGGACCGGGGAGCTGTTTTTT. J is TRBJ2-2 and V is TRBV28, with D perhaps matching TRBD1 (5 bases). There are 16 residues in the CDR3. Between the trimmed V and J ends, which lost 2 bases and 5 bases, there was a span of 15 bases. Germline-derived CDR1 and CDR2 are MDHEN and SYDVKM.

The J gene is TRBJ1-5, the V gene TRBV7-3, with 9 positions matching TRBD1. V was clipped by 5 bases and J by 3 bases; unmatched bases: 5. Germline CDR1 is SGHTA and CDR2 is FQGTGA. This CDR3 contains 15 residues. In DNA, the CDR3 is TGTGCCAGCAGCCTGTGGGACAGGGTCAATCAGCCCCAGCATTTT. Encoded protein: CASSLWDRVNQPQHF.

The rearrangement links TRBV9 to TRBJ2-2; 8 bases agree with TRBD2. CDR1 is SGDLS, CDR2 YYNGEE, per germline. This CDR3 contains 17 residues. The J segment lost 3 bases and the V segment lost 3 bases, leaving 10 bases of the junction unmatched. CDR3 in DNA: TGTGCCAGCAGCGCCGACACCGGGACTAGAGACACCGGGGAGCTGTTTTTT. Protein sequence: CASSADTGTRDTGELFF.

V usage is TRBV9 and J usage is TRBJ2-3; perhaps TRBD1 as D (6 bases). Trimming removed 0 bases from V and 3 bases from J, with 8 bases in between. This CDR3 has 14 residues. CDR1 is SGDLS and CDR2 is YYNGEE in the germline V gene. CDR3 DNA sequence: TGTGCCAGCAGCGTAGTGCAGGGGACAGATACGCAGTATTTT. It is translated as CASSVVQGTDTQYF.

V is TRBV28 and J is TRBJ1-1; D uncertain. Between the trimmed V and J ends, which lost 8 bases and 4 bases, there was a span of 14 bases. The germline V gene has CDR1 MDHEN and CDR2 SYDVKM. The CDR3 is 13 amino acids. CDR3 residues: CASAFGDLTEAFF. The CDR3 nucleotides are TGTGCCAGCGCGTTTGGGGATCTCACTGAAGCTTTCTTT.

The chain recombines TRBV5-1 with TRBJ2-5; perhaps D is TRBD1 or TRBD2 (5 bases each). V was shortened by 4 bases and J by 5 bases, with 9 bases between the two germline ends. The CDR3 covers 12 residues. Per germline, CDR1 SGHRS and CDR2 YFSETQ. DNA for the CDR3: TGCGCCAGCAGCCCCGAGGGGGAGACCCAGTACTTC. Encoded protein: CASSPEGETQYF.

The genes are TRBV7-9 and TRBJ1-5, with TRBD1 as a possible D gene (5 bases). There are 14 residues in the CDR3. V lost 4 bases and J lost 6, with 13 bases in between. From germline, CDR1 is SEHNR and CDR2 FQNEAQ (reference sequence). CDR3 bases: TGTGCCAGCAGCTCGGGGGGGACCGGTCAGCCCCAGCATTTT. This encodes CASSSGGTGQPQHF.

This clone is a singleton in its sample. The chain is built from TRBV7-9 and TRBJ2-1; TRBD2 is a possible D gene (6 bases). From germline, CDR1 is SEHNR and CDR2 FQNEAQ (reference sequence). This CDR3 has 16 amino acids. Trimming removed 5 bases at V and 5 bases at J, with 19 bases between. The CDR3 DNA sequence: TGTGCCAGCAGCCCCCCCGCGGGGCGGGGTCACAATGAGCAGTTCTTC. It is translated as CASSPPAGRGHNEQFF.

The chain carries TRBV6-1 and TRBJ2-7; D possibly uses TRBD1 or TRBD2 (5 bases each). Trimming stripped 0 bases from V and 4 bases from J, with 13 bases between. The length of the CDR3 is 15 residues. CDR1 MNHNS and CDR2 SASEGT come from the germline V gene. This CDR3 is CASSEAGGIYYEQYF. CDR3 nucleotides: TGTGCCAGCAGTGAAGCTGGGGGAATATATTACGAGCAGTACTTC.

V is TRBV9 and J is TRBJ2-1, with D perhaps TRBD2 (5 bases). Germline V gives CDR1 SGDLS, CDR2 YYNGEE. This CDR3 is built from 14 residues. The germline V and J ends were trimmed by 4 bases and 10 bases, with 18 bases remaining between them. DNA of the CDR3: TGTGCCAGCAGCCAAGGAGGAGTGATTGGGGAGCAGTTCTTC. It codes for CASSQGGVIGEQFF.

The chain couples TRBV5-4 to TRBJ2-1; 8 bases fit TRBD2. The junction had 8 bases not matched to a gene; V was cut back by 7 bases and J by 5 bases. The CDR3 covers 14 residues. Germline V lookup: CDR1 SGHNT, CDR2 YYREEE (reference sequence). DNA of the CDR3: TGTGCCAGCTTGCAAGCGGGAGCAGACAATGAGCAGTTCTTC. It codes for CASLQAGADNEQFF.

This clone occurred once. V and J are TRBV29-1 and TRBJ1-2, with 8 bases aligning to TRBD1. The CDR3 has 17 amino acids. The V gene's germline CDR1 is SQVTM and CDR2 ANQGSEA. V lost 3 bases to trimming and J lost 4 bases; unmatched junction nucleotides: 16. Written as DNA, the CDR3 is TGCAGCGTTGACCCATCGACAGGGGACGTTGTTGCCTATGGCTACACCTTC. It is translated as CSVDPSTGDVVAYGYTF.

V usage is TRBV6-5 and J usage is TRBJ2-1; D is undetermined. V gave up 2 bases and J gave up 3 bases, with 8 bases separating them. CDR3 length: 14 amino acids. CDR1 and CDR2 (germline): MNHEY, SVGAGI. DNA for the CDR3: TGTGCCAGCAGTTACAGGGATCTCTACAATGAGCAGTTCTTC. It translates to CASSYRDLYNEQFF.

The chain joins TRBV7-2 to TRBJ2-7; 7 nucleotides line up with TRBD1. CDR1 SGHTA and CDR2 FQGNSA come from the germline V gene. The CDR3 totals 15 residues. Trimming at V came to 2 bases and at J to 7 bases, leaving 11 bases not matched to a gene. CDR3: CASSLLGTEPWEQYF. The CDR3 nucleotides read TGTGCCAGCAGCTTACTTGGGACAGAACCTTGGGAGCAGTACTTC.

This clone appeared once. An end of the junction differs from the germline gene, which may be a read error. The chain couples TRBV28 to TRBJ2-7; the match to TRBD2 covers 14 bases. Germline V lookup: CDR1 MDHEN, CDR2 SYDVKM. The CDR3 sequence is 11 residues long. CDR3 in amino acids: CASSQGLAGDF. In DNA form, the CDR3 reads TGTGCCAGCAGTCAGGGACTAGCGGGGGACTTC.

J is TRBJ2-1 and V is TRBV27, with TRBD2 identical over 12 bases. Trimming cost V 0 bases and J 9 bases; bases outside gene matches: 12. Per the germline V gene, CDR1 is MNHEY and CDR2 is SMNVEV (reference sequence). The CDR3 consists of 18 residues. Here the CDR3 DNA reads TGTGCCAGCAGTTTATCATATAGTCGGCTAGCGGGAGGGGTTGAGCAGTTCTTC. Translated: CASSLSYSRLAGGVEQFF.

In DNA, the CDR3 is TGTGCCAGCAGCCTGGGCGGTGGGCTGGGTTGGACTGAAGCTTTCTTT. Translated, it gives CASSLGGGLGWTEAFF. This chain links TRBV9 with TRBJ1-1; D gene uncertain. This CDR3 contains 16 residues. Between the trimmed V and J ends, which lost 4 bases and 5 bases, there was a span of 21 bases. Per germline, CDR1 SGDLS and CDR2 YYNGEE.

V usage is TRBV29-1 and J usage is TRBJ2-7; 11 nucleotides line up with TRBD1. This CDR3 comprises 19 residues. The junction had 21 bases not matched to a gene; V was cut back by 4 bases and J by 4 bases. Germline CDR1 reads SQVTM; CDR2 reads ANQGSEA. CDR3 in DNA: TGCAGCGTTGCCCTCACCGTTCCGGGACAGGGGGACTCGATGTACGAGCAGTACTTC. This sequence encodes CSVALTVPGQGDSMYEQYF.

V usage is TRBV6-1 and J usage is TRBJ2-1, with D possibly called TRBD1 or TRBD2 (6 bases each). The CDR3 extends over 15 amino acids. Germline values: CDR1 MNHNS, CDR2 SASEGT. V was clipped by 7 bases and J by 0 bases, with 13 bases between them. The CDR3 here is CASMRRDNSYNEQFF. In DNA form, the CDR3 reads TGTGCCAGCATGAGGCGGGACAACTCCTACAATGAGCAGTTCTTC.

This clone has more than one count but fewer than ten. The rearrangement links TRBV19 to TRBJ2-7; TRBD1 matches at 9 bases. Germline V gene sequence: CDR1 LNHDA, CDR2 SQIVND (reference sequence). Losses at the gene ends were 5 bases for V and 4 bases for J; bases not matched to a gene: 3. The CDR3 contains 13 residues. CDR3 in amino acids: CASSGGQGYEQYF. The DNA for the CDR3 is TGTGCCAGTAGTGGGGGACAGGGATACGAGCAGTACTTC.

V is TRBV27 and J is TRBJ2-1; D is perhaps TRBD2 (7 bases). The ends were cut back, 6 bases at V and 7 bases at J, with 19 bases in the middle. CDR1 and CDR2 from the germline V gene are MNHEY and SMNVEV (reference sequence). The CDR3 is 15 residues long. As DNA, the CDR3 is TGTGCCAGCAGCTTGGGGGGCGGGAGTATAAATGAGCAGTTCTTC. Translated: CASSLGGGSINEQFF.

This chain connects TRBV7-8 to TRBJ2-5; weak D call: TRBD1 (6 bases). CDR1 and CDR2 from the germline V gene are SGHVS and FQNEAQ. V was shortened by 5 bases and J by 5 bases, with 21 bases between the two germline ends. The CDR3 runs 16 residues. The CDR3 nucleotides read TGTGCCAGCAGCCAATTGGGACACCAACTAGGGGAGACCCAGTACTTC. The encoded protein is CASSQLGHQLGETQYF.